A selection of T cell receptor beta chains follows, all from one sample in a study of patients and donors after allogeneic stem cell transplantation. TCRdb itself ran the RT-PCR reads through MiXCR, one entry per CDR3 protein. This table has about 150,000 distinct CDR3 sequences, 37% appearing once. Specimen: blood, either unsorted or a sorted T cell fraction (not recorded which). Source of these receptors: a human donor who was either an allogeneic HSCT recipient or a stem cell or donor lymphocyte infusion donor (not recorded which). It is not recorded whose cells these are; they may come from a transplant donor. The CDR3 runs from the conserved cysteine through the conserved F or W.

v_call: TRBV3-1; j_call: TRBJ2-1; cdr3_aa: CASSTPLAGQDNEQFF
v_call: TRBV12-3/TRBV12-4; j_call: TRBJ2-1; cdr3_aa: CASSSRVHEQFF
v_call: TRBV7-2; j_call: TRBJ1-6; cdr3_aa: CASSLGGTNYSPLHF
v_call: TRBV7-9; j_call: TRBJ1-2; cdr3_aa: CASSLATSLGGGGYTF
v_call: TRBV29-1; j_call: TRBJ2-1; cdr3_aa: CSVGQGGNEQFF
v_call: TRBV20-1; j_call: TRBJ1-5; cdr3_aa: CSAREAQGSNQPQHF
v_call: TRBV5-1; j_call: TRBJ2-3; cdr3_aa: CASSYDLATSTDTQYF
v_call: TRBV7-8; j_call: TRBJ1-1; cdr3_aa: CASSPRPGQGSLNTEAFF
v_call: TRBV9; j_call: TRBJ2-3; cdr3_aa: CASSDGDFGNTDTQYF
v_call: TRBV12-3/TRBV12-4; j_call: TRBJ2-3; cdr3_aa: CASRPTAGGLDTQYF
v_call: TRBV5-5; j_call: TRBJ2-7; cdr3_aa: CASSFNPTEPYEQYF
v_call: TRBV12-3/TRBV12-4; j_call: TRBJ1-2; cdr3_aa: CASSPGPYGYTF
v_call: TRBV6-5; j_call: TRBJ1-1; cdr3_aa: CASSSMQQGATEAFF
v_call: TRBV20-1; j_call: TRBJ2-3; cdr3_aa: CSALTSGSTDTQYF
v_call: TRBV4-3; j_call: TRBJ1-2; cdr3_aa: CASSQEIGTYGYTF
v_call: TRBV6-2/TRBV6-3; j_call: TRBJ2-3; cdr3_aa: CASSLTRLGETQYF
v_call: TRBV3-1; j_call: TRBJ1-2; cdr3_aa: CASSQRTGYGYTF
v_call: TRBV9; j_call: TRBJ1-1; cdr3_aa: CASSVDPWSTEAFF
v_call: TRBV6-5; j_call: TRBJ2-3; cdr3_aa: CASSYSKPPVSQYF
v_call: TRBV12-3/TRBV12-4; j_call: TRBJ1-1; cdr3_aa: CASSLSGSTEAIF
v_call: TRBV2; j_call: TRBJ1-2; cdr3_aa: CASRDMYGYTF
v_call: TRBV28; j_call: TRBJ1-6; cdr3_aa: CASRGGQTNSPLHF
v_call: TRBV6-5; j_call: TRBJ1-6; cdr3_aa: CASSSDRSSYNSPLHF
v_call: TRBV6-5; j_call: TRBJ2-5; cdr3_aa: CASNPAGGLQETQYF
v_call: TRBV7-8; j_call: TRBJ2-5; cdr3_aa: CASSARGQETQYF
v_call: TRBV20-1; j_call: TRBJ2-7; cdr3_aa: CSARAGNEQYF
v_call: TRBV6-5; j_call: TRBJ2-2; cdr3_aa: CASTDDIWNTGELFF
v_call: TRBV12-3/TRBV12-4; j_call: TRBJ2-1; cdr3_aa: CASSLVRTSGGAIYNEQFF
v_call: TRBV5-1; j_call: TRBJ2-5; cdr3_aa: CASHRGPETQYF
v_call: TRBV4-2; j_call: TRBJ2-1; cdr3_aa: CASSQGWRSSNEQFF
v_call: TRBV4-3; j_call: TRBJ1-3; cdr3_aa: CASSQGVWTEPYHSGNTIYF
v_call: TRBV19; j_call: TRBJ1-1; cdr3_aa: CASSPRLLRGVTEAFF
v_call: TRBV28; j_call: TRBJ2-5; cdr3_aa: CASQTSGGYQETQYF
v_call: TRBV10-3; j_call: TRBJ2-3; cdr3_aa: CAITPGADTDTQYF
v_call: TRBV7-2; j_call: TRBJ1-1; cdr3_aa: CASSLVGPNTEAFF
v_call: TRBV7-2; j_call: TRBJ2-1; cdr3_aa: CASSSDRSNEQFF